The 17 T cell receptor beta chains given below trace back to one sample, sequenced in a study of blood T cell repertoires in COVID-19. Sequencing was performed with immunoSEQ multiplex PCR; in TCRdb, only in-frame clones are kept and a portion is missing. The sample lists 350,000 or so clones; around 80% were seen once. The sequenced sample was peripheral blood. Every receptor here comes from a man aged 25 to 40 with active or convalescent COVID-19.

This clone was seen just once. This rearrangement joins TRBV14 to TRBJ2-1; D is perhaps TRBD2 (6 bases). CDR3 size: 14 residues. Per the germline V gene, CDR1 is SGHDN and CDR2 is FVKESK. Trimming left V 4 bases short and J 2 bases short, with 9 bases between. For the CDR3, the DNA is TGTGCCAGCAGCCCGACTAGTACCTACAATGAGCAGTTCTTC. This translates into CASSPTSTYNEQFF.

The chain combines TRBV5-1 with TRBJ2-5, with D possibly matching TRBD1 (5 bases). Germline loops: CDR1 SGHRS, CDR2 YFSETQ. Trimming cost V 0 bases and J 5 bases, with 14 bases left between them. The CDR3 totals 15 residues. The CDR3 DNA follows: TGCGCCAGCAGCTTGGCCCTAAGGGGCACTGAGACCCAGTACTTC. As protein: CASSLALRGTETQYF.

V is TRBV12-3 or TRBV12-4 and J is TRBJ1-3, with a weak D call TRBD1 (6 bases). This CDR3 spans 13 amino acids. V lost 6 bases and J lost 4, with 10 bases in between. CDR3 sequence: CASRVDRGNTIYF. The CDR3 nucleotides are TGTGCCAGCAGAGTCGACAGGGGAAACACCATATATTTT.

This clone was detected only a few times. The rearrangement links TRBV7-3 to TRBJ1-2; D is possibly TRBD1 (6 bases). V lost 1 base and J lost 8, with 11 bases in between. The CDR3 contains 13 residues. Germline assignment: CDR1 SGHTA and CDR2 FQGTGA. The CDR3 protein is CASSLSPGEGYTF. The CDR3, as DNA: TGTGCCAGCAGCTTAAGTCCAGGGGAGGGCTACACCTTC.

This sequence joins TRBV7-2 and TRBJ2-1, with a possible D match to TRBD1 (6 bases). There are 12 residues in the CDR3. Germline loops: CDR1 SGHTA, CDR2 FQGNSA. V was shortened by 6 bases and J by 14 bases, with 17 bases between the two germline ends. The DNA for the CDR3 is TGTGCCAGCAGTAAACAGGGCTTTGGGAAGTTCTTC. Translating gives CASSKQGFGKFF.

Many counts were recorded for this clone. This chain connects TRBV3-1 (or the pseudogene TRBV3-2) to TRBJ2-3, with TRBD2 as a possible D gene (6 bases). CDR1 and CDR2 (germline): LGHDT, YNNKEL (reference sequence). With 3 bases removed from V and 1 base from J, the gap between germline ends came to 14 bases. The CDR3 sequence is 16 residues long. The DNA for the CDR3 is TGTGCCAGCAGCCAGGAGGGGCTGCCGGGCACAGATACGCAGTATTTT. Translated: CASSQEGLPGTDTQYF.

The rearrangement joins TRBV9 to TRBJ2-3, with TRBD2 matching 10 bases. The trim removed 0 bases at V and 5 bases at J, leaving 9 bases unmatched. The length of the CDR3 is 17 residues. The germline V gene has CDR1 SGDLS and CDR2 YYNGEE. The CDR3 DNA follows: TGTGCCAGCAGCGTAGAGGGACCGGGACTAGCGCGAGATACGCAGTATTTT. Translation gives CASSVEGPGLARDTQYF. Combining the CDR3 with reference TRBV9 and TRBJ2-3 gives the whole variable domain DSGVTQTPKHLITATGQRVTLRCSPRSGDLSVYWYQQSLDQGLQFLIQYYNGEERAKGNILERFSAQQFPDLHSELNLSSLELGDSALYFCASSVEGPGLARDTQYFGPGTRLTVL.

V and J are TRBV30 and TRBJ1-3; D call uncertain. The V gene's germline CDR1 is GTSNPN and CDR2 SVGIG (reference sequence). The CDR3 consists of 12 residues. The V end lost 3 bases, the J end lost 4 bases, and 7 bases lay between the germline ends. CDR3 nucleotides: TGTGCCTGGAGAGAGCCGGGAAACACCATATATTTT. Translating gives CAWREPGNTIYF.

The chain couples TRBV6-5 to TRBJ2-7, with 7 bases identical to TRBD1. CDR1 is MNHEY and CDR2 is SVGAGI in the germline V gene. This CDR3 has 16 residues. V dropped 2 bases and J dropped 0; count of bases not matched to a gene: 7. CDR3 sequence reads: CASSYRTGTASYEQYF. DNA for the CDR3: TGTGCCAGCAGTTACCGCACCGGGACAGCCTCCTACGAGCAGTACTTC.

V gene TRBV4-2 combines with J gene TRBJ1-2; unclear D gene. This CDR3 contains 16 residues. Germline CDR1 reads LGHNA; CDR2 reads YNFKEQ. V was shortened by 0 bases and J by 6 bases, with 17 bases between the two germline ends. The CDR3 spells CASSQDLSTPDNGYTF. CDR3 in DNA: TGTGCCAGCAGCCAAGATCTTAGTACGCCAGACAATGGCTACACCTTC.

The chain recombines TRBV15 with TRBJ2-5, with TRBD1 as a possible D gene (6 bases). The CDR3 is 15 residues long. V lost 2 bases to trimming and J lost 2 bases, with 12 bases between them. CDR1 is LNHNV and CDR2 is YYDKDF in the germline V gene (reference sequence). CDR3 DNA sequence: TGTGCCACCAGCAGATACTTCGGACAGCAAGAGACCCAGTACTTC. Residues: CATSRYFGQQETQYF.

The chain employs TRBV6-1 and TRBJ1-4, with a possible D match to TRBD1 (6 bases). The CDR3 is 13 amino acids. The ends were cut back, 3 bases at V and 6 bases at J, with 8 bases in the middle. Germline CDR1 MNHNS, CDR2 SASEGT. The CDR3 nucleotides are TGTGCCAGCAGTGATTGGACAGATGAAAAACTGTTTTTT. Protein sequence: CASSDWTDEKLFF.

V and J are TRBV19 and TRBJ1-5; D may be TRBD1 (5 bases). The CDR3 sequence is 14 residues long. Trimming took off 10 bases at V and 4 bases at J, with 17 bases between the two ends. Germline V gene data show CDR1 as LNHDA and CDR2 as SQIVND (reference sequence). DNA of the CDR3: TGTGCCACTAAGGACACGGATGGGAATCAGCCCCAGCATTTT. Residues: CATKDTDGNQPQHF.

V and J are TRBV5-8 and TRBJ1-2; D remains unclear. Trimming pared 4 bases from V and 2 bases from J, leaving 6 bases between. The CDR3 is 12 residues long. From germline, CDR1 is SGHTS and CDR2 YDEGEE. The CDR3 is CASSPLNYGYTF. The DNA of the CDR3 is TGTGCCAGCAGCCCTTTAAACTATGGCTACACCTTC.

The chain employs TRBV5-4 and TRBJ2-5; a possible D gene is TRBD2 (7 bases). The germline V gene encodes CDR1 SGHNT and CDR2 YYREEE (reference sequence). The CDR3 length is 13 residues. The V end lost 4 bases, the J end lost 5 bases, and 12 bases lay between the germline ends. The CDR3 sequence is CASSGGAGETQYF. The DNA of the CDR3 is TGTGCCAGCAGCGGGGGGGCCGGGGAGACCCAGTACTTC.

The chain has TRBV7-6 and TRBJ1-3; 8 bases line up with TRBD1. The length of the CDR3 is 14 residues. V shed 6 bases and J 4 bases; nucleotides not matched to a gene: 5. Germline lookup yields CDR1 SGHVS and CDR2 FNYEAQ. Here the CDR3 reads CASSSRDRGNTIYF. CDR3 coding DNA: TGTGCCAGCAGTTCCCGGGACAGGGGAAACACCATATATTTT. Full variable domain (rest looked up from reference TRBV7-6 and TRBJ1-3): GAGVSQSPRYKVTKRGQDVALRCDPISGHVSLYWYRQALGQGPEFLTYFNYEAQQDKSGLPNDRFSAERPEGSISTLTIQRTEQRDSAMYRCASSSRDRGNTIYFGEGSWLTVV.

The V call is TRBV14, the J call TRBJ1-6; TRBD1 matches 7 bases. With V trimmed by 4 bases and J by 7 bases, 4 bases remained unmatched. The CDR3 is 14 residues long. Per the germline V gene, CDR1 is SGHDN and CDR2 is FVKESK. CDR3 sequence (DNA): TGTGCCAGCAGCCGGGACAGTAGAAATTCACCCCTCCACTTT. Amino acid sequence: CASSRDSRNSPLHF.